This TCR beta chain derives from a study of cytomegalovirus exposure and HLA in healthy donors. Overall study context: The 650 to 850 first-cohort repertoires and the 120 or so validation repertoires shared the same platform, a later analysis reported.

Generated by immunoSEQ multiplex PCR, the TCRdb table keeps only in-frame clones and is missing some. The sample includes approximately 98,000 clones, under 97% of them seen just once. This clone was detected a few times. Other DNA variants within this sample encode the same CDR3. Germline assignment: CDR1 LGHNA and CDR2 YSLEER. The CDR3 has 14 amino acids. Trimming pared 0 bases from V and 0 bases from J, leaving 5 bases between. This TCR was sampled from a young woman in good health and CMV-seronegative. V usage is TRBV4-3 and J usage is TRBJ1-1; D possibly corresponds to TRBD1 (5 bases). Material for sequencing was PBMCs. The chain's CDR3 is CASSQDRVNTEAFF. CDR3 DNA sequence: TGCGCCAGCAGCCAAGACAGGGTGAACACTGAAGCTTTCTTT.